This T cell receptor (beta chain) emerged from a study of vaccination effects on CD4 cells after COVID-19 (dated by TCRdb to between 2022 and 2023). Regarding the research as a whole: Post-vaccine samples across the study were collected a median of 72 days after the second dose, with a range of 14 to 241. The Oncomine TCR Beta short-read assay on an Illumina iSeq 100 was used to sequence cultures from other donors in the study. The full study included 10 to 11 COVID-19 convalescent patients and a handful of SARS-CoV-2-naive healthy vaccine recipients. SARS-CoV-2 spike-specific CD4+ TCR repertoires from before and after mRNA vaccination were compared in COVID-19 convalescent patients and in infection-naive vaccine recipients. Broader findings and caveats from the paper: Among healthy vaccine recipients, nearly all vaccine-induced clones were SARS-CoV-2 mono-reactive, and just 1 of 255 was cross-reactive with common cold coronaviruses. Only a small number of convalescent patients were included, and no early post-infection timepoints were available, which limited the study. Both infection-induced and vaccine-induced clones contracted markedly at late post-vaccination timepoints, which is consistent with waning T cell responses.

In the ViraFEST assay, PBMC were stimulated with viral peptide pools, and TCR sequencing was then used to find antigen-specific CD4+ T cell clonotypes based on their expansion. After less than eleven days of culture, CD4+ T cells were isolated with the EasySep CD4+ T cell isolation kit. Each participant got two doses of an mRNA SARS-CoV-2 vaccine, either BNT162b2 or mRNA-1273. The absence of prior SARS-CoV-2 infection in healthy vaccine recipients was confirmed by negative nucleocapsid antibodies before and after vaccination. Some 2 million PBMC per well were cultured in IMDM with around 5.3% human AB serum, 8.5 to 10 IU/ml IL-2 and gentamicin, plus 10 ug/ml peptides. On days 3 and 7, half of the culture medium was replaced with fresh IL-2-containing medium. Unless noted otherwise, every peptide stimulation condition was cultured in triplicate wells. PBMC were separated from whole blood using Ficoll-Paque Plus gradient centrifugation and were then either cryopreserved at -140C or used fresh. The overlapping peptide pools covered the spike proteins of SARS-CoV-2 and of the common cold coronaviruses HCoV-NL63, HCoV-OC43 and HCoV-229E. The QIAamp micro DNA kit was used to extract genomic DNA from the cultured CD4+ T cells.

From the cysteine up to the phenylalanine, the CDR3 has a length of 14 residues. The read is trimmed to its CDR3 DNA, 42 bases read in frame from base 1. V drops 4 bases and J drops 5 bases, leaving 14 bases in between. CDR1 MGHRA and CDR2 YSYEKL are derived from the germline V gene. The library relied on the immunoSEQ multiplex PCR assay. DNA from the cultured and isolated CD4+ T cells underwent TCR beta CDR3 sequencing. Per the source publication's procedure: Non-productive TCR sequences were discarded, and reads were trimmed to the CDR3 region, with only CDR3s of 7 or more amino acids retained. The MANAFEST web app was used to pick out antigen-specific clonotypes by comparing their expansion in peptide wells with that in reference cultures. To be called positive, a clone needed expansion at FDR<0.05 compared with the reference and with all other wells, an odds ratio greater than 5, and a frequency greater than 0.1% in two replicate wells. Clonotypes significantly expanded in SARS-CoV-2 spike wells and in at least one common cold coronavirus spike condition were defined as cross-reactive. Using the stringdist R package, CDR3 similarity was measured by Levenshtein distance, and unrooted trees were constructed with ape in R 3.6.1. TCRdb re-hosts the immuneACCESS table, in-frame sequences only. Its copies lack some clones; in the studies checked, an unresolved V gene accounts for under half of them, and the cause for the rest is not known. The D gene and trimming were derived from the DNA, and the V and J assignments and clone size from that table. The sample table records 25,000 to 35,000 clones; roughly four fifths of these occur just once. About 14% of the sample is held by the ten biggest clonotypes.

Regarding this clone: Its antigen remains unidentified. Qualities for individual bases were not recorded, and no much larger clone is one base off.

The receptor chain draws on TRBV4-1 and TRBJ1-2, with the D gene not confidently named. The sequencing here drew on CD4+ T cells from PBMCs cultured with HCoV-229E spike peptides, taken after COVID-19 vaccination. This sample's cell subset or site label indicates: HCoV-229E spike overlapping peptide pool stimulation. The TCR comes from a human donor who received a COVID-19 vaccine. CDR3 reads: CASSPDFGGYGYTF. The base sequence is TGCGCCAGCAGCCCCGATTTCGGTGGGTATGGCTACACCTTC.